This T cell receptor (beta chain) was identified in a study of blood T cells in healthy people across ages. Notes on the study in general: Comparison with aged donors showed that long-lived donors had more naive CD4+ cells and higher diversity.

The CDR3 is 13 amino acids. Trimming took off 2 bases at V and 4 bases at J, with 6 bases between the two ends. Per germline, CDR1 MNHEY and CDR2 SVGEGT. Regarding this clonotype: Its specificity is unknown.

PCR was performed a second time for roughly 7 to 11 cycles using a sample-barcoded 5' primer and a J-beta primer mix. A template-switch adaptor that had 12 random nucleotides put a tag on each cDNA molecule. TCRdb used MiXCR to reprocess the 5' RACE reads, holding one entry per CDR3 protein. This sample has almost 1 million distinct CDR3 sequences; roughly half occur once, and the top ten carry over 20%. The chain employs TRBV6-2 or TRBV6-3 and TRBJ2-1; D ambiguous. The sequencing input was blood. This sequence originates from a woman aged 55 to 70 in good health. The CDR3 reads CASSYIPYNEQFF. The DNA of the CDR3 is TGTGCCAGCAGTTACATCCCTTACAATGAGCAGTTCTTC.